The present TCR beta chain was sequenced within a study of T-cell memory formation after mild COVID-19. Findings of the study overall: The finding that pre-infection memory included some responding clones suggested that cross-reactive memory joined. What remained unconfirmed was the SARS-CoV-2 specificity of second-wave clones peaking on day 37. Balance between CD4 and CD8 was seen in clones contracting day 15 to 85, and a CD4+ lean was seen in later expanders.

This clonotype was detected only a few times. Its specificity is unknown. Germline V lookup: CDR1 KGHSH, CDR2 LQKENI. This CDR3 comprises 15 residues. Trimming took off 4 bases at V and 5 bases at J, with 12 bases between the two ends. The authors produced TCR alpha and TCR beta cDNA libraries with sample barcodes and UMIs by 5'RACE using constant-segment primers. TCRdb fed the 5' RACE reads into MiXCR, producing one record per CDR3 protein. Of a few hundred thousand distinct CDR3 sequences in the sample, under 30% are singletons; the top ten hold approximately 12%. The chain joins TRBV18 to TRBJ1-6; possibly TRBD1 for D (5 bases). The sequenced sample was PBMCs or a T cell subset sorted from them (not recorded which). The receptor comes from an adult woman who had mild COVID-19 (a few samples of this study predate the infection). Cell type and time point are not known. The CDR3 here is CASSLQGTNNSPLHF. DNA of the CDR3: TGTGCCAGCTCACTTCAGGGTACGAATAATTCACCCCTCCACTTT.